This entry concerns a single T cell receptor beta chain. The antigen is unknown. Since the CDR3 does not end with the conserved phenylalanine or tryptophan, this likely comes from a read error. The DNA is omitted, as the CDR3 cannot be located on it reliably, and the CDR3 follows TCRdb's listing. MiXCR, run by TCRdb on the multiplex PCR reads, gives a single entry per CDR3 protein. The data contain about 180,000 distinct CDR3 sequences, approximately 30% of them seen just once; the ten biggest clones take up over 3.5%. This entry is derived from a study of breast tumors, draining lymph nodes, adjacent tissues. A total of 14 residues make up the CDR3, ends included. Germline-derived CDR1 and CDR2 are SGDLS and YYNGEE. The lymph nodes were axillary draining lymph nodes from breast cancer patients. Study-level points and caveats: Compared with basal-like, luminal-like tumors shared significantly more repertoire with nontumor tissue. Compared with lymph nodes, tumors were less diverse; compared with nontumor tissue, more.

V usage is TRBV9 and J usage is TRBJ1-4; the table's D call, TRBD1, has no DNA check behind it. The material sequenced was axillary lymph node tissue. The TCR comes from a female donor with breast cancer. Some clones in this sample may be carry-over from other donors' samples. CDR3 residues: CASSVNRDPNEEQY.